Below, 2 T cell receptor beta chains from the same sample are listed, as sequenced in a study of post-analysis software for immune sequencing data. Regarding the study as a whole: TRBV segments more frequent in patients than in controls numbered five and included TRBV5-6, TRBV5-1 and TRBV20-1.

The TCR beta cDNA libraries contained unique molecular identifiers. TCRdb independently ran MiXCR on the PCR reads; one entry per CDR3 protein. The repertoire has roughly 800,000 distinct CDR3 sequences, around 53% of them found once; the top ten carry 4.6%. These receptors lack a known antigen. Sequenced material: blood. The source of these receptors is a girl aged 5 to 17 with multiple sclerosis.

The chain combines TRBV20-1 with TRBJ2-7; TRBD1 or TRBD2 may be the D gene (5 bases each). CDR3 length: 14 residues. In germline, CDR1 is DFQATT, CDR2 SNEGSKA (reference sequence). The germline V and J ends were trimmed by 5 bases and 2 bases, with 16 bases remaining between them. The CDR3 DNA reads as TGCAGTGCTTCGGGACGGCAGGGAACCTACGAGCAGTACTTC. This codes for CSASGRQGTYEQYF.

This clonotype has a single count. The chain employs TRBV4-2 and TRBJ2-5, with D perhaps matching TRBD1 (7 bases). The end of the DNA aligns better with TRBJ2-7, so the J call may be wrong. The length of the CDR3 is 14 residues. Germline V gives CDR1 LGHNA, CDR2 YNFKEQ. CDR3 nucleotides: TGTGCCAGCAGCCAAGAAGGCAGGGGGGACGAGCAGTACTTC. It specifies CASSQEGRGDEQYF.